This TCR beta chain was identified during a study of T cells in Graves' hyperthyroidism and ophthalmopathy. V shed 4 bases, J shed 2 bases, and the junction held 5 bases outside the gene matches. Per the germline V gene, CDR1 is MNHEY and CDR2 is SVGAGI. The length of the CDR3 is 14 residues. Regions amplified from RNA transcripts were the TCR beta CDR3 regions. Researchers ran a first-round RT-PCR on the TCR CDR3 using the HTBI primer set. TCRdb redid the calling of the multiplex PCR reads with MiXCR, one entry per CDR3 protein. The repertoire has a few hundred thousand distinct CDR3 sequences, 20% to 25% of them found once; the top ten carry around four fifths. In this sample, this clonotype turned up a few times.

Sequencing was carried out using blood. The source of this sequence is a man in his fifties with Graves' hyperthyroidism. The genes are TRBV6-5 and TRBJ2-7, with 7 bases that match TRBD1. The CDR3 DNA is TGTGCCAGCAGTTGCTGGGACAGACCCTACGAGCAGTACTTC. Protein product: CASSCWDRPYEQYF.